This TCR beta chain is drawn from a study of human T cells and chemical hapten exposure (dated by TCRdb to the early 2020s). Context from the whole study: For sensitization, 2% DPC in acetone was applied to a 2 cm by 2 cm area of upper inner arm skin. Around 30 alopecia patients provided blood for TCR sequencing at one to four time points (pre-sensitization, 2, 6 and 24 weeks). Most of the patients in the cohort were female, and the cohort covered alopecia areata with under or over 50% scalp involvement, alopecia totalis and alopecia universalis. Patients additionally received weekly therapeutic DPC doses to the scalp throughout the roughly 24-week study period. Libraries were combined into a pool for sequencing, and differences in TCR yield between samples came mainly from small differences in library volumes within the pool. Patch testing on the upper back used Finn chambers containing 0.01% DPC, with scoring done after 6 days according to International Contact Dermatitis Research Group standards. In alopecia patients, the study followed how the peripheral blood TCR repertoire changed in vivo over primary and secondary sensitization to diphenylcyclopropenone (DPC), a hapten. Blood samples were taken from patients before sensitization (week 0) and at 2, 6 and about 24 weeks after DPC sensitization.

The time point label here, explained by the study, means: patch test 3, about 24 weeks after DPC sensitization. This specimen's treatment or condition label, per the study, means: therapeutic diphenylcyclopropenone sensitization with weekly scalp DPC. Blood at each patch-test visit was drawn before the patch test was applied. To be eligible, patients had to be aged 18 to 70, diagnosed with alopecia and judged suitable for DPC therapy, while pregnant patients were excluded. Unfractionated whole blood was collected in Tempus Blood RNA tubes, and total RNA was extracted from that blood. Results the study describes overall, beyond this receptor: The number of TCRs above 1 in 1000 frequency did not change with DPC sensitization; there was no evidence of global repertoire structure alterations. The number of PT1 expanded TCRs positively correlated with patch test score, significant at thresholds 8, 16 and 32 but not 4. All patients had alopecia, a presumed autoimmune disease, so their immune response might differ from that of healthy individuals. After repeated subsampling, the strength of the expansion versus patch-test correlation and the threshold at which it became significant changed. Expanded TCRs formed significantly more large CDR3 similarity clusters than pre-sensitization or healthy control sets, consistent with antigen-driven responses.

The receptor library was made with RACE. Sequencing instrument: NextSeq 500. Library preparation attached unique molecular identifiers to individual cDNA molecules for quantitative, reproducible TCR counting. From each blood RNA sample, both TCR alpha and TCR beta chains were sequenced. As for the original processing: The median number of TCRs per sample was some 100,000, ranging from roughly 20,000 to 700,000. V, J and CDR3 annotation of the TCR reads was carried out using the Decombinator software suite. For PS versus PT1 abundance plots, all samples were subsampled to the same number of TCRs (28,000). Expanded TCRs were defined as absent before sensitization and observed at least eight times at the 2-week time point. TCRdb reworked the public reads: Q25 trimming with fastp, MiXCR clone assembly, productive beta chains retained. Identical CDR3 protein sequences are pooled into one entry, listed with their most common genes and DNA. TCRdb, not the authors, supplied the V and J calls. Present in this sample are approximately 80,000 distinct CDR3 sequences, roughly a tenth of which were seen just once. Of the sample, approximately 3.5% is held by the ten largest clones.

The CDR3 goes from the cysteine to the phenylalanine over 17 residues. The only DNA kept is the CDR3, 51 bases in frame from the first base. V is pared back by 4 bases and J by 0 bases, with 16 bases lying between the germline termini. The germline V gene (reference sequence) yields MNHNY for CDR1 and SVGAGI for CDR2. Remarks on this clonotype: It lacks a known antigen. The record has no base qualities; no much larger clone is one base away.

The sequencing here drew on whole blood, taken in connection with sensitization to the hapten diphenylcyclopropenone (DPC). This receptor chain uses TRBV6-6 and TRBJ2-1; TRBD2 is possibly the D segment (5 matching bases). This clonotype originated in a woman aged 45 to 65 with alopecia areata. Some clones in this sample may be carry-over from other donors' samples. CDR3 reads: CASSSNGLASSYNEQFF. Here is the DNA: TGTGCCAGCAGTTCAAATGGACTCGCTAGCTCCTACAATGAGCAGTTCTTC.